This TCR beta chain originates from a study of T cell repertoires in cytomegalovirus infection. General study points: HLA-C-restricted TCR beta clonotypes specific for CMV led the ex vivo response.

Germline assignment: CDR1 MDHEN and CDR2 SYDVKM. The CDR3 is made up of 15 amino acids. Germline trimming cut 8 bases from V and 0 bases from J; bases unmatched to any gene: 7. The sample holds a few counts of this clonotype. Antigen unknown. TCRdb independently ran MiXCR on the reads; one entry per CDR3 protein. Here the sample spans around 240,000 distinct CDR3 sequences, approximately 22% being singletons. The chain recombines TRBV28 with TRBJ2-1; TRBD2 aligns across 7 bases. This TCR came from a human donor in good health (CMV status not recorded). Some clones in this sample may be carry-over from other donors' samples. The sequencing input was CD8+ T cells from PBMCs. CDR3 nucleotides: TGTGCCAGCTTTTTGGGCGGGAGCTCCTACAATGAGCAGTTCTTC. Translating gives CASFLGGSSYNEQFF.